This TCR beta chain was captured in a study of T-cell reconstitution after alpha-beta-depleted transplantation in children. Study-wide results and caveats: Several hundred rapidly expanded clones from non-depleted graft cells reportedly supplied alpha-beta T cells about two months post-transplant. T-cell numbers and diversity one year post-transplant derived largely from freshly generated T cells.

For TCRbeta, the library was prepared with unique molecular identifiers. MiXCR, run by TCRdb on the PCR reads, gives a single entry per CDR3 protein. The sample carries roughly 400,000 distinct CDR3 sequences, 43% recorded once. This clonotype has a handful of counts. Its matching antigen is unknown. This TCR derives from a girl aged 2-10 years with aplastic anemia, due to receive a stem cell transplant. The sequenced sample was PBMCs, obtained before TCRalphabeta/CD19-depleted stem cell transplant.

The CDR3, as DNA: TGTGCCGCCCGGGGACAGCCTAACACTGAAGCTTTCTTT. It specifies CAARGQPNTEAFF. V gene TRBV10-3 combines with J gene TRBJ1-1, with 7 positions matching TRBD1. V lost 11 bases and J lost 2; bases outside the gene matches: 8. The germline gives CDR1 ENHRY, CDR2 SYGVKD. CDR3 size: 13 residues.